The table lists the clone carrying this T cell receptor (beta chain) with a count of one. V was pared by 3 bases and J by 4 bases, with 12 bases between. Germline V lookup: CDR1 KGHSH, CDR2 LQKENI. The CDR3 runs 15 residues. Original methodology: Counts of nucleated cells, estimated from reference gene primer amplification, were obtained. TCRdb keeps only in-frame clones here, not all; method: immunoSEQ multiplex PCR. V, J and clone size are those of that table, while D and trimming were read from the DNA. Seen here are about 190,000 clones, around 85% observed once, and the top ten hold roughly 12%. These data originate in a study of blood T cell repertoires in COVID-19. Study overall: PBMCs, B-cell-depleted T cells, or T cells were the source of the cDNA or gDNA that made up the material.

The origin of this receptor is a woman aged 45-59 years with acute or convalescent COVID-19. This chain connects TRBV18 to TRBJ1-4; D ambiguous. The sequenced material came from peripheral blood. CDR3 protein: CASSPPGSGNEKLFF. CDR3 DNA: TGTGCCAGCTCACCTCCTGGTTCGGGTAATGAAAAACTGTTTTTT.